These 31 T cell receptor beta chains originate from one sample sequenced in a study of blood T cell repertoires in COVID-19. Assay: immunoSEQ multiplex PCR; the TCRdb copy retains only in-frame clones and omits some. The data contain over 20,000 clones, 81% of them singletons. The sample taken for sequencing was peripheral blood. All receptors derive from a man aged 70 or older with acute or convalescent COVID-19.

The V and J genes are TRBV6-5 and TRBJ1-5; D remains unclear. In germline, CDR1 is MNHEY, CDR2 SVGAGI. The CDR3 has 15 amino acids. The V gene lost 5 bases and the J gene lost 2 bases, with 13 bases spanning the gap. This CDR3 is CASSPRGQGNQPQHF. Written as DNA, the CDR3 is TGTGCCAGCAGTCCGCGAGGGCAGGGCAATCAGCCCCAGCATTTT.

The gene calls are TRBV4-1 and TRBJ2-1; D unclear. Trimming shortened V by 0 bases and J by 14 bases, and 17 bases separated the two germline ends. CDR1 MGHRA and CDR2 YSYEKL come from the germline V gene. The length of the CDR3 is 14 residues. The CDR3 nucleotides read TGCGCCAGCAGCCAAGAAGAGGTTACTACCGAGAAGTTCTTC. Encoded protein: CASSQEEVTTEKFF.

This clone was detected only once. The rearrangement uses TRBV4-1 and TRBJ2-5; a possible D gene is TRBD1 (5 bases). The CDR3 totals 13 residues. V gave up 3 bases and J gave up 0 bases, with 5 bases separating them. CDR1 is MGHRA, CDR2 YSYEKL, per germline. The CDR3 reads CASSQTDQETQYF. The CDR3 DNA reads as TGCGCCAGCAGCCAGACAGACCAAGAGACCCAGTACTTC.

The V gene is TRBV6-2 or TRBV6-3, the J gene TRBJ2-7; D not resolved. Looked up from germline, CDR1 is MNHEY and CDR2 is SVGEGT. There are 15 residues in the CDR3. V was shortened by 0 bases and J by 6 bases, with 15 bases between the two germline ends. The CDR3 protein is CASSYSPNLLGEQYF. DNA for the CDR3: TGTGCCAGCAGTTACTCCCCAAACCTCCTAGGCGAGCAGTACTTC.

V is TRBV2 and J is TRBJ1-6, with 10 bases aligning to TRBD1. In germline, CDR1 is SNHLY, CDR2 FYNNEI. Trimming cost V 2 bases and J 12 bases; bases outside gene matches: 10. CDR3 length: 16 amino acids. The CDR3 loop reads CASSEFRGTGALPLHF. The CDR3 region has the DNA TGTGCCAGCAGTGAATTTAGGGGGACAGGGGCTCTACCCCTCCACTTT.

V gene TRBV7-6 combines with J gene TRBJ2-1; D ambiguous. The CDR3 consists of 15 residues. CDR1 and CDR2 (germline): SGHVS, FNYEAQ. The V end was cut by 4 bases, the J end by 0 bases, with 10 bases between. DNA for the CDR3: TGTGCCAGCAGCTCACTCGCCATCTCCTACAATGAGCAGTTCTTC. Amino acid sequence: CASSSLAISYNEQFF.

The chain links TRBV6-1 to TRBJ2-2, with D unclear. The ends were cut back, 2 bases at V and 2 bases at J, with 6 bases in the middle. The CDR3 is made up of 14 amino acids. Germline CDR1 and CDR2: MNHNS and SASEGT. CDR3 DNA sequence: TGTGCCAGCAGTGAATTGGCTAACACCGGGGAGCTGTTTTTT. It translates to CASSELANTGELFF.

The chain uses TRBV12-2 and TRBJ2-7; TRBD1, the D gene given by the table, was not confirmed from the DNA. TRBV12-2 is annotated as a pseudogene. CDR3 length equals 16 residues. The CDR3, as DNA: TGTGCAAGTCGCTTAGGCCAAGGGGCCAGCTCCTACGAGCAGTACTTC. Amino acids: CASRLGQGASSYEQYF.

The rearrangement links TRBV6-5 to TRBJ1-3; TRBD1 might be the D (5 bases). V dropped 6 bases and J dropped 0 bases, with 12 bases sitting between them. The germline V gene encodes CDR1 MNHEY and CDR2 SVGAGI. The length of the CDR3 is 15 residues. In nucleotides, the CDR3 is TGTGCCAGCAGACCACCAGGGCCCTCTGGAAACACCATATATTTT. This codes for CASRPPGPSGNTIYF.

This chain links TRBV10-1 with TRBJ2-2, with a possible D match to TRBD2 (5 bases). With 8 bases removed from V and 2 bases from J, the gap between germline ends came to 12 bases. Germline CDR1 reads WNHNN; CDR2 reads SYGVQD (reference sequence). The CDR3 contains 14 residues. CDR3 loop: CASRFGLNTGELFF. CDR3 DNA: TGCGCCAGCCGCTTCGGACTTAACACCGGGGAGCTGTTTTTT.

The chain has TRBV5-1 and TRBJ2-7, with 12 positions matching TRBD2. Germline CDR1 reads SGHRS; CDR2 reads YFSETQ. The CDR3 runs to 17 residues. V dropped 0 bases and J dropped 0; count of bases not matched to a gene: 4. CDR3 in DNA: TGCGCCAGCAGCTTGGCCTCGACTAGCGGGGGCTCCTACGAGCAGTACTTC. Translation gives CASSLASTSGGSYEQYF.

This chain uses TRBV15 with TRBJ1-4; D perhaps matches TRBD1 (6 bases). The CDR3 loop spans 16 amino acids. The ends were cut back, 4 bases at V and 4 bases at J, with 16 bases in the middle. The germline V gene encodes CDR1 LNHNV and CDR2 YYDKDF (reference sequence). CDR3 bases: TGTGCCACCAGCAAAGGCGGTAGGGGGATTAATGAAAAACTGTTTTTT. This encodes CATSKGGRGINEKLFF.

The chain uses TRBV27 and TRBJ2-7; TRBD2 aligns across 9 bases. The CDR3 contains 15 residues. V lost 2 bases to trimming and J lost 3 bases; unmatched junction nucleotides: 5. Germline values: CDR1 MNHEY, CDR2 SMNVEV (reference sequence). The CDR3 DNA reads as TGTGCCAGCAGTTTAAGCGGGGGGCCTGGCTACGAGCAGTACTTC. As protein: CASSLSGGPGYEQYF.

The V and J genes are TRBV4-3 and TRBJ2-2, with D possibly matching TRBD1 (5 bases). The germline V and J ends were trimmed by 3 bases and 1 base, with 9 bases remaining between them. Germline V gene data show CDR1 as LGHNA and CDR2 as YSLEER. The CDR3 is made up of 15 amino acids. This CDR3 is CASSQVDRNTGELFF. CDR3 DNA: TGCGCCAGCAGCCAGGTTGACAGGAACACCGGGGAGCTGTTTTTT.

The rearrangement uses TRBV6-2 or TRBV6-3 and TRBJ2-1; D might be TRBD1 (5 bases). This CDR3 contains 15 residues. V gave up 2 bases and J gave up 4 bases, with 12 bases separating them. Germline CDR1 is MNHEY and CDR2 is SVGEGT. CDR3 loop: CASSYRGFGYNEQFF. CDR3 bases: TGTGCCAGCAGTTACAGGGGTTTCGGGTACAATGAGCAGTTCTTC.

The chain uses TRBV3-1 (or the pseudogene TRBV3-2) and TRBJ2-3, with 8 bases identical to TRBD1. Germline assignment: CDR1 LGHDT and CDR2 YNNKEL (reference sequence). The CDR3 sequence is 15 residues long. V trimming: 0 bases; J trimming: 9 bases; junction bases outside the gene matches: 8. For the CDR3, the DNA is TGTGCCAGCAGCCAAGATACTACAGGGGGAAGAACGCAGTATTTT. This encodes CASSQDTTGGRTQYF.

This chain uses TRBV6-5 with TRBJ1-1, with TRBD1 matching 8 bases. CDR1 and CDR2 (germline): MNHEY, SVGAGI. Trimming at V came to 5 bases and at J to 10 bases, leaving 9 bases not matched to a gene. There are 13 residues in the CDR3. This CDR3 reads CASSSRGPGGAFF. CDR3 bases: TGTGCCAGCAGTAGCAGGGGGCCCGGAGGAGCTTTCTTT.

In this sample, this clone turned up once. The chain carries TRBV5-1 and TRBJ1-4, with D hard to call. The CDR3 is made up of 15 amino acids. V dropped 3 bases and J dropped 1 base, with 10 bases sitting between them. Germline V gives CDR1 SGHRS, CDR2 YFSETQ. CDR3 region: CASSSDEGTNEKLFF. The CDR3 region has the DNA TGCGCCAGCAGCTCTGATGAGGGAACTAATGAAAAACTGTTTTTT.

This rearrangement joins TRBV6-5 to TRBJ2-5; weak D call: TRBD2 (5 bases). There are 16 residues in the CDR3. The V gene lost 2 bases and the J gene lost 3 bases, with 16 bases spanning the gap. Looked up from germline, CDR1 is MNHEY and CDR2 is SVGAGI. The CDR3 spells CASSYPAGEGEETQYF. The DNA of the CDR3 is TGTGCCAGCAGTTACCCCGCGGGCGAGGGCGAAGAGACCCAGTACTTC.

Only one count was recorded for this clone. The chain has TRBV30 and TRBJ2-1; 9 bases agree with TRBD2. This CDR3 comprises 13 residues. J was trimmed by 4 bases and V by 6 bases; bases with no gene match: 4. The V gene's germline CDR1 is GTSNPN and CDR2 SVGIG (reference sequence). CDR3: CACGLASYNEQFF. DNA for the CDR3: TGTGCCTGTGGACTAGCGTCTTACAATGAGCAGTTCTTC.

The chain carries TRBV7-9 and TRBJ2-5, with 7 bases that match TRBD2. Losses at the gene ends were 2 bases for V and 5 bases for J; bases not matched to a gene: 8. Germline lookup yields CDR1 SEHNR and CDR2 FQNEAQ (reference sequence). The CDR3 is 15 residues long. The CDR3 nucleotides read TGTGCCAGCAGCTTAAGGGCTAGCGGAGGGGAGACCCAGTACTTC. It is translated as CASSLRASGGETQYF.

The chain employs TRBV7-3 and TRBJ2-1, with TRBD2 identical over 12 bases. The CDR3 spans 16 residues. The V gene's germline CDR1 is SGHTA and CDR2 FQGTGA. Germline trimming cut 0 bases from V and 7 bases from J; bases unmatched to any gene: 4. The CDR3: CASSLTTSGGRNEQFF. The CDR3 nucleotides are TGTGCCAGCAGCTTAACGACTAGCGGGGGACGAAATGAGCAGTTCTTC. Combining the CDR3 with reference TRBV7-3 and TRBJ2-1 gives the whole variable domain GAGVSQTPSNKVTEKGKYVELRCDPISGHTALYWYRQSLGQGPEFLIYFQGTGAADDSGLPNDRFFAVRPEGSVSTLKIQRTERGDSAVYLCASSLTTSGGRNEQFFGPGTRLTVL.

This chain joins TRBV7-2 and TRBJ2-1, with D unresolved. The CDR3 sequence is 18 residues long. The V end lost 1 base, the J end lost 3 bases, and 19 bases lay between the germline ends. The germline V gene has CDR1 SGHTA and CDR2 FQGNSA. CDR3 region: CASSLEGQRLLNYNEQFF. As DNA, the CDR3 is TGTGCCAGCAGCTTAGAAGGCCAGCGCCTTTTAAACTACAATGAGCAGTTCTTC.

The chain employs TRBV5-4 and TRBJ2-3; 9 bases map to TRBD2. The ends lost 0 bases at V and 2 bases at J; junction bases unmatched: 7. Germline V gene data show CDR1 as SGHNT and CDR2 as YYREEE (reference sequence). The CDR3 runs to 17 residues. The CDR3 sequence: CASSLAELAGLTDTQYF. The CDR3 bases are TGTGCCAGCAGCTTGGCCGAGCTAGCGGGACTCACAGATACGCAGTATTTT.

The gene calls are TRBV4-2 and TRBJ1-5; no clear D. Trimming removed 0 bases from V and 0 bases from J, with 3 bases in between. Per the germline V gene, CDR1 is LGHNA and CDR2 is YNFKEQ. The length of the CDR3 is 14 residues. CDR3 in amino acids: CASSQDNSNQPQHF. CDR3 sequence (DNA): TGTGCCAGCAGCCAAGACAATAGCAATCAGCCCCAGCATTTT.

V and J are TRBV24-1 and TRBJ2-2, with D possibly TRBD2 on 5 matching bases. The V and J ends lost 8 bases and 8 bases respectively, with 17 bases between them. This CDR3 is 14 amino acids long. Looked up from germline, CDR1 is KGHDR and CDR2 is SFDVKD. The CDR3 is CATNPGIGIGELFF. The CDR3 DNA sequence: TGTGCCACCAACCCCGGGATCGGAATTGGGGAGCTGTTTTTT.

The rearrangement links TRBV19 to TRBJ1-6; D gene uncertain. The V gene lost 8 bases and the J gene lost 0 bases, with 5 bases spanning the gap. The CDR3 runs to 13 residues. Germline V lookup: CDR1 LNHDA, CDR2 SQIVND (reference sequence). CDR3 loop: CASGSSYNSPLHF. In DNA, the CDR3 is TGTGCCAGTGGGAGCTCCTATAATTCACCCCTCCACTTT.

This chain uses TRBV15 with TRBJ1-4; D might be TRBD1 (5 bases). Per the germline V gene, CDR1 is LNHNV and CDR2 is YYDKDF (reference sequence). Trimming removed 0 bases at V and 8 bases at J, with 13 bases between. This CDR3 comprises 15 residues. DNA of the CDR3: TGTGCCACCAGCAGAGATTCGGGCAGGGTCGAAAAACTGTTTTTT. This gives the protein CATSRDSGRVEKLFF.

Remarks on this clone: Sequence at one end of the junction differs from germline and may be a read error. This sequence joins TRBV7-7 and TRBJ2-7, with D tentatively TRBD1 or TRBD2 (5 bases each). The CDR3 runs to 15 residues. CDR1 is SSHAT, CDR2 FNYEAQ, per germline (reference sequence). In DNA, the CDR3 is TGTGCTAGCAGCTTAGCGCTAGGGGTTAACTACGAGCAGTACTTC. This sequence encodes CASSLALGVNYEQYF.

This rearrangement joins TRBV5-1 to TRBJ2-7, with D possibly being TRBD2 (6 bases). The CDR3 has 14 amino acids. The V gene lost 5 bases and the J gene lost 5 bases, with 17 bases spanning the gap. Germline lookup yields CDR1 SGHRS and CDR2 YFSETQ. The CDR3 sequence: CASRRAGGRDEQYF. DNA for the CDR3: TGCGCCAGCAGAAGGGCCGGAGGGCGCGACGAGCAGTACTTC. Complete variable domain (other parts from reference TRBV5-1 and TRBJ2-7): KAGVTQTPRYLIKTRGQQVTLSCSPISGHRSVSWYQQTPGQGLQFLFEYFSETQRNKGNFPGRFSGRQFSNSRSEMNVSTLELGDSALYLCASRRAGGRDEQYFGPGTRLTVT.

This clone was found once. V is TRBV6-5 and J is TRBJ2-7, with TRBD1 identical over 7 bases. This CDR3 is built from 14 residues. Unmatched junction bases numbered 11, after V lost 7 bases and J lost 5 bases. Germline CDR1 is MNHEY and CDR2 is SVGAGI. The CDR3 protein is CASTHRQGLNEQYF. The CDR3 DNA sequence: TGTGCCAGCACCCACCGACAGGGCCTCAACGAGCAGTACTTC.